A selection of T cell receptor beta chains follows, all from one sample in a study of neoadjuvant nivolumab and ipilimumab in lung cancer. Some clones are missing from TCRdb's copy, which holds only in-frame ones; the method was immunoSEQ multiplex PCR. The sample holds 15,000 to 20,000 clones; roughly three quarters are singletons and the top ten take 6.5% to 9%. Sequencing used tumor tissue, obtained after neoadjuvant nivolumab, alone or with ipilimumab, at or shortly before surgery. Receptor source: an adult with non-small cell lung cancer. Both conserved end residues are part of each CDR3. D genes are given only for firm matches. Expanded clones get a size class; other rows say once, few or many, or leave the size out.

>-|TRBJ1-5|TRBV7-2|TRBD1
TGTGCCAGCAGCCTACAGGGGCCCAATCAGCCCCAGCATTTT
CASSLQGPNQPQHF
>once|TRBJ2-3|TRBV2|-
TGTGCCAGCGATGGGCGTGCAACTAGCACAGATACGCAGTATTTT
CASDGRATSTDTQYF
>-|TRBJ2-1|TRBV7-3|TRBD2
TGTGCCAGCAGCCCCACCCGGGGACTAGCGGTTAATGAGCAGTTCTTC
CASSPTRGLAVNEQFF
>once|TRBJ2-3|TRBV7-9|TRBD1
TGTGCCAGCAGCTTAAGGGGGCCAGAAGATGCGCAGTATTTT
CASSLRGPEDAQYF
>-|TRBJ1-2|TRBV29-1|-
TGCAGCGTCACAGTGGGGTATGGCTACACCTTC
CSVTVGYGYTF
>-|TRBJ2-3|TRBV7-2|TRBD1
TGTGCCAGCAGAACCGGGACAGGGGCTGGCCTGCAGTATTTT
CASRTGTGAGLQYF
>-|TRBJ2-7|TRBV7-8|TRBD1
TGTGCCAGCAGCTTAGGGGGGACAGGGGGTCGGGGCGAGCAGTACTTC
CASSLGGTGGRGEQYF
>-|TRBJ1-2|TRBV5-1|-
TGCGCCAGCAGGCGCGACTATGGCTACACCTTC
CASRRDYGYTF
>once|TRBJ1-2|TRBV6-1|TRBD1
TGTGCCAGCAGTGAAAACAGGGGGAGCTATGGCTACACCTTC
CASSENRGSYGYTF
>-|TRBJ1-1|TRBV29-1|-
TGCAGCGTTGCTGGGGCGAACACTGAAGCTTTCTTT
CSVAGANTEAFF
>-|TRBJ1-2|TRBV19|-
TGTGCCAGTACATTCGCAGGCGGCTATGGCTACACCTTC
CASTFAGGYGYTF
>medium-sized|TRBJ1-2|TRBV4-3|TRBD1
TGCGCCAGCAGCCAAGAAGAGGGACAGGGGTATGGCTACACCTTC
CASSQEEGQGYGYTF
>-|TRBJ2-3|TRBV6-1|TRBD2
TGTGCCAGCAGTGAATGGCCTAGCGGGAGAGGAATTAGCACAGATACGCAGTATTTT
CASSEWPSGRGISTDTQYF
>-|TRBJ1-2|TRBV6-5|-
TGTGCCAGCAGTCTTACAGGGAGAGGCTACACCTTC
CASSLTGRGYTF
>-|TRBJ1-3|TRBV18|-
TGTGCCAGCTCACCACAGGTCCAGGGAGGAAACACCATATATTTT
CASSPQVQGGNTIYF
>few|TRBJ2-1|TRBV29-1|-
TGCAGCGTTAAACTGGACCCACTGGCGGGTAATGAGCAGTTCTTC
CSVKLDPLAGNEQFF
>-|TRBJ1-2|TRBV5-1|TRBD1
TGCGCCAGCAGCTTCCTGGGACAGGAGGGCTACACCTTC
CASSFLGQEGYTF
>-|TRBJ2-1|TRBV6-5|-
TGTGCCAGCAGTTACTCCCCCGGGATGGTTATTAATGAGCAGTTCTTC
CASSYSPGMVINEQFF
>-|TRBJ2-5|TRBV7-2|-
TGTGCCAGCAGCTTGGACGGGAGTCGGAGGGAGACCCAGTACTTC
CASSLDGSRRETQYF
>few|TRBJ2-1|TRBV27|-
TGTGCCAGCAGTTTAGATCAAGTAGGGAATGAGCAGTTCTTC
CASSLDQVGNEQFF
>-|TRBJ1-5|TRBV18|-
TGTGCCAGCTCACCAGGACAGAGCAATCAGCCCCAGCATTTT
CASSPGQSNQPQHF
>-|TRBJ2-5|TRBV18|TRBD2
TGTGCCAGCTCTCCCGGGACTAGCGGGAACAGAATTTGGGAGACCCAGTACTTC
CASSPGTSGNRIWETQYF
>once|TRBJ2-5|TRBV5-6|-
TGTGCCAGCAGCGCGCCTGAGACAGTGCAAGAGACCCAGTACTTC
CASSAPETVQETQYF
>-|TRBJ2-3|TRBV10-2|-
TGCGCCAGTCTTTTCACAGATACGCAGTATTTT
CASLFTDTQYF
>-|TRBJ1-2|TRBV20-1|-
TGCAGTGCTATGGGGGCTGGGGGCTACACCTTC
CSAMGAGGYTF
>-|TRBJ2-2|TRBV7-9|-
TGTGCCAGCAGCTCTCCAAGCTTAGGGACCGGGGAGCTGTTTTTT
CASSSPSLGTGELFF
>-|TRBJ2-5|TRBV7-7|-
TGTGCTAGCAGCCCGGATAATAGCCGAGAGACCCAGTACTTC
CASSPDNSRETQYF
>-|TRBJ2-1|TRBV7-6|TRBD2
TGTGCCAGCAGCTTTCAAGGACTAGCGGGAGTGTTCGGCAATGAGCAGTTCTTC
CASSFQGLAGVFGNEQFF
>-|TRBJ1-1|TRBV2|-
TGTGCCAGCAGTTGGACAGTACCCAACACTGAAGCTTTCTTT
CASSWTVPNTEAFF
>-|TRBJ2-3|TRBV30|-
TGTGCCTGGAGTGGGTACGGTCCAGATACGCAGTATTTT
CAWSGYGPDTQYF
>-|TRBJ1-5|TRBV27|-
TGTGCCAGCAGTCCGCCGGGAGCGGACGGTCAGCCCCAGCATTTT
CASSPPGADGQPQHF
>few|TRBJ2-1|TRBV2|-
TGTGCCAGCGCAAAGGCGATCCACTCCTACAATGAGCAGTTCTTC
CASAKAIHSYNEQFF
>few|TRBJ1-2|TRBV15|TRBD1
TGTGCCACCAGCAGAGATACAGGGGGCTATGGCTACACCTTC
CATSRDTGGYGYTF
>few|TRBJ1-1|TRBV11-2|-
TGTGCCAGCAGCTTTTCAGGGATGAACACTGAAGCTTTCTTT
CASSFSGMNTEAFF
>-|TRBJ2-5|TRBV15|TRBD1
TGTGCCACCTCGCGGGGACAGGGGGGAGGAGAGACCCAGTACTTC
CATSRGQGGGETQYF
>once|TRBJ2-5|TRBV5-1|-
TGCGCCAGCAGCTTGACGGGAAGGGAGACCCAGTACTTC
CASSLTGRETQYF
>-|TRBJ2-5|TRBV6-5|-
TGTGCCAGCAGTTCTCCAAGGGCGGAAGAGACCCAGTACTTC
CASSSPRAEETQYF
>-|TRBJ2-3|TRBV30|TRBD2
TGTGCCTGGAGCTTTGGAATGACTAGCGGGACATATGATACGCAGTATTTT
CAWSFGMTSGTYDTQYF
>-|TRBJ2-1|TRBV5-1|-
TGCGCCAGCACCCGAGGGATGTCGGGAGTGTGGAATGAGCAGTTCTTC
CASTRGMSGVWNEQFF
>medium-sized|TRBJ1-1|TRBV5-5|-
TGTGCCAGCAGTTCACAGAGAATGAACACTGAAGCTTTCTTT
CASSSQRMNTEAFF
>-|TRBJ2-7|TRBV11-1|-
TGTGCCAGCAGCCGGTTTACGGGGTTTGACGAGCAGTACTTC
CASSRFTGFDEQYF
>-|TRBJ1-1|TRBV13|-
TGTGCCAGCAGCCCCCCCCTGAGGACGAACACTGAAGCTTTCTTT
CASSPPLRTNTEAFF
>few|TRBJ2-1|TRBV13|-
TGTGCCAGCAGCCAAGGAACGCGGGATTCAAACAATGAGCAGTTCTTC
CASSQGTRDSNNEQFF
>once|TRBJ2-7|TRBV30|-
TGTGCCTGGAGTGTAGGCAGGGCCTACGAGCAGTACTTC
CAWSVGRAYEQYF
>-|TRBJ2-5|TRBV5-1|-
TGCGCCAGCAGCTTGTACGCGACAAACCCAAACCAAGAGACCCAGTACTTC
CASSLYATNPNQETQYF
>-|TRBJ2-2|TRBV7-9|-
TGTGCCAGCAGCCCCCAGGCGAACACCGGGGAGCTGTTTTTT
CASSPQANTGELFF
>-|TRBJ1-1|TRBV9|-
TGTGCCAGCAGCGCTAGGAACCTGAACACTGAAGCTTTCTTT
CASSARNLNTEAFF
>-|TRBJ1-3|TRBV18|TRBD1
TGTGCCAGCTCACCCGAGACAGGGGGAAACACCATATATTTT
CASSPETGGNTIYF
>-|TRBJ1-1|TRBV6-1|-
TGTGCCAGCAGTGAATCTGGGACCCCGCGGGGCACTGAAGCTTTCTTT
CASSESGTPRGTEAFF
>large|TRBJ2-2|TRBV4-2|-
TGTGCCAGCAGCCAGGACTACGGAGTGACCGGGGAGCTGTTTTTT
CASSQDYGVTGELFF
>once|TRBJ2-1|TRBV7-9|-
TGTGCCAGCAGCCTACGCGGGGATGACGGGTCGGGTGAGCAGTTCTTC
CASSLRGDDGSGEQFF
>-|TRBJ1-3|TRBV10-2|TRBD1
TGCGCCAGCAGTTGGACAGGGGATGGAGGAAACACCATATATTTT
CASSWTGDGGNTIYF
>few|TRBJ2-7|TRBV28|TRBD1
TGTGCCAGCAGCCCACCGCAGGGGGCTAGGGAGCAGTACTTC
CASSPPQGAREQYF
>medium-sized|TRBJ2-7|TRBV15|-
TGTGCCACCAGCAGCCTAGGCGAGCAGTACTTC
CATSSLGEQYF
>-|TRBJ2-2|TRBV11-1|-
TGTGCCAGCACCACCGGATTCAGGGCCAGCGGGACCGGGGAGCTGTTTTTT
CASTTGFRASGTGELFF
>-|TRBJ2-5|TRBV7-9|-
TGTGCCAGCAGCCCTGGGGCGAGGGAGACCCAGTACTTC
CASSPGARETQYF
>-|TRBJ2-2|TRBV6-1|TRBD1
TGTGCCAGCAGTCCGGGACAGCCGAACACCGGGGAGCTGTTTTTT
CASSPGQPNTGELFF
>few|TRBJ1-4|TRBV29-1|TRBD1
TGCAGCGTTGGGACAGGGGGCAATGAAAAACTGTTTTTT
CSVGTGGNEKLFF
>few|TRBJ1-1|TRBV30|-
TGTGCCTGGAGTGTACCCCGAAGGGACATGAACACTGAAGCTTTCTTT
CAWSVPRRDMNTEAFF
>-|TRBJ2-1|TRBV5-4|-
TGTGCCAGCAGCTTGTATCGGACAGATAACAATGAGCAGTTCTTC
CASSLYRTDNNEQFF